The clone carrying this T cell receptor beta chain was counted a single time. What it binds is not known. The data belong to a study of OX40 agonist ivuxolimab in advanced cancers. At the level of the study: An agonistic human IgG2 monoclonal antibody against OX40 (CD134) was given. Of the patients, three showed partial responses, one with hepatocellular carcinoma and two with cutaneous melanoma. A diagnosis of hepatocellular carcinoma, melanoma, renal cell or head and neck cancer was present in dose-escalation patients. General study results and limits: Expanded peripheral T cell antigen specificity was not determined.

Some clones are missing from TCRdb's copy, which holds only in-frame ones; the method was immunoSEQ multiplex PCR. This table holds some 130,000 clones, 90% found once. The ends were cut back, 7 bases at V and 10 bases at J, with 18 bases in the middle. The germline gives CDR1 SGHNT, CDR2 YYREEE (reference sequence). The CDR3 spans 14 residues. V gene TRBV5-4 combines with J gene TRBJ1-6; weak D call: TRBD1 (6 bases). This receptor was taken from an adult with an advanced solid tumor such as melanoma, head and neck, liver or kidney cancer. Specimen: CD4+ or CD8+ T cells sorted from blood, collected in a trial of the OX40 agonist ivuxolimab. In DNA, the CDR3 is TGTGCCAGCTACCCGTGGGGGCGAGGATCACCCCTCCACTTT. It translates to CASYPWGRGSPLHF.